The present entry profiles one TCR beta chain with its context. Its target is not known. The CDR3 has 15 amino acids. Per germline, CDR1 SEHNR and CDR2 FQNEAQ (reference sequence). J gave up 4 bases and V 5 bases, and 7 bases lay outside the gene matches. Mixed chimerism was transient after nonmyeloablative marrow transplants from related graft donors. Profiling relied on immunoSEQ multiplex PCR, and the TCRdb table lists in-frame clones only, not all of them. This sample has about 52,000 clones, with about 89% found just once. The data were taken from a study of Tregs in tolerant kidney transplant recipients. Whole-study findings and limits: Validation in larger populations is needed because few patients were studied. No direct test of biological reproducibility was done here.

The sequence was obtained from a human patient who received a combined kidney and bone marrow transplant. Some T cells may be transferred from the graft donor. The sample here was CD8+ T cells from blood (PBMCs), taken 24 months after the transplant. The J gene is TRBJ2-1, the V gene TRBV7-9, with 8 positions matching TRBD2. CDR3 bases: TGTGCCAGCAGCCCCCGCCTAGCGGGTTACAATGAGCAGTTCTTC. Translated: CASSPRLAGYNEQFF.